The present T cell receptor (beta chain) was sequenced within a study of blood T cell repertoires in COVID-19. Turning to the study itself: Spain, Italy and the United States supplied samples that represented acute and convalescent COVID-19. T cells, B-cell-depleted T cells, or PBMCs supplied cDNA or gDNA.

Original methodology: Nucleated cell number was recorded as an estimate derived from reference gene primer amplification. Clones were sequenced by immunoSEQ multiplex PCR, and TCRdb holds only the in-frame ones, with some missing. That table furnishes V, J and clone size, whereas the DNA furnished D and trimming. The table lists about 180,000 clones, roughly 83% of them singletons. Germline CDR1 is MDHEN and CDR2 is SYDVKM. The CDR3 sequence is 13 residues long. The J segment lost 1 base and the V segment lost 6 bases, leaving 2 bases of the junction unmatched. The sample taken for sequencing was peripheral blood. The chain is built from TRBV28 and TRBJ1-1; 7 nucleotides align to TRBD1. The sequence derives from a human donor in a cohort sampled during active COVID-19. CDR3: CASRQGGNTEAFF. The DNA of the CDR3 is TGTGCCAGCAGGCAGGGGGGGAACACTGAAGCTTTCTTT.